The 11 T cell receptor beta chains reported below all come from one sample, sequenced in a study of blood T cell repertoires in COVID-19. The protocol was immunoSEQ multiplex PCR, while the TCRdb copy is restricted to in-frame clones and leaves out a portion. The sample holds about 270,000 clones, around 88% seen once. Sequenced: PBMCs or T cells enriched from blood (not recorded which). The receptors come from a woman aged 40-49 years with acute COVID-19.

This clone came up a few times. The chain is built from TRBV2 and TRBJ2-4; weak D call: TRBD2 (5 bases). CDR3 length: 16 amino acids. V lost 4 bases, J lost 0 bases, and 13 bases lay in between. CDR1 SNHLY and CDR2 FYNNEI come from the germline V gene. The CDR3 reads CASSVEGRLAKNIQYF. The CDR3 region has the DNA TGTGCCAGCAGTGTTGAGGGAAGACTAGCCAAAAACATTCAGTACTTC.

The chain has TRBV27 and TRBJ1-2, with 8 bases matching TRBD1. Germline CDR1 and CDR2: MNHEY and SMNVEV (reference sequence). The CDR3 is made up of 17 amino acids. J was trimmed by 2 bases and V by 5 bases; bases with no gene match: 13. CDR3 nucleotide sequence: TGTGCCAGCAGTCCTAACCAGGACAGGGTCCCAAACTATGGCTACACCTTC. Encoded protein: CASSPNQDRVPNYGYTF.

This clone appeared a single time. The chain uses TRBV7-2 and TRBJ2-1; D may be TRBD2 (5 bases). CDR3 length: 14 amino acids. V lost 0 bases and J lost 9, with 12 bases in between. CDR1 SGHTA and CDR2 FQGNSA come from the germline V gene. This CDR3 is CASSLATSGFEQFF. CDR3 in DNA: TGTGCCAGCAGCTTAGCGACGAGCGGATTTGAGCAGTTCTTC.

V is TRBV19 and J is TRBJ2-7; TRBD2 matches at 9 bases. The V gene end was trimmed by 4 bases and the J gene end by 0 bases; junction bases not matched to a gene: 7. Germline assignment: CDR1 LNHDA and CDR2 SQIVND (reference sequence). The CDR3 sequence is 16 residues long. Written as DNA, the CDR3 is TGTGCCAGTAGTAGCCCTAGCGGGACACGCTCCTACGAGCAGTACTTC. It is translated as CASSSPSGTRSYEQYF.

The J gene is TRBJ2-1, the V gene TRBV13, with a tentative D call TRBD2 (6 bases). The CDR3 spans 16 residues. Per the germline V gene, CDR1 is PRHDT and CDR2 is FYEKMQ (reference sequence). The V end was cut by 7 bases, the J end by 8 bases, with 24 bases between. The DNA of the CDR3 is TGTGCCAGCACCCCTCTCGGTACGGGAGAGACGTATGAGCAGTTCTTC. It is translated as CASTPLGTGETYEQFF.

This chain joins TRBV19 and TRBJ2-5; 7 bases align to TRBD1. Looked up from germline, CDR1 is LNHDA and CDR2 is SQIVND (reference sequence). CDR3 length equals 14 residues. Losses at the gene ends were 3 bases for V and 1 base for J; bases not matched to a gene: 2. In nucleotides, the CDR3 is TGTGCCAGTAGTATCGGACAGGCCCAAGAGACCCAGTACTTC. Amino acid sequence: CASSIGQAQETQYF. Full variable domain (missing parts from reference TRBV19 and TRBJ2-5): DGGITQSPKYLFRKEGQNVTLSCEQNLNHDAMYWYRQDPGQGLRLIYYSQIVNDFQKGDIAEGYSVSREKKESFPLTVTSAQKNPTAFYLCASSIGQAQETQYFGPGTRLLVL.

The J gene is TRBJ1-2, the V gene TRBV5-8; D is unresolved. The germline V gene encodes CDR1 SGHTS and CDR2 YDEGEE. V gave up 4 bases and J gave up 8 bases, with 15 bases separating them. The CDR3 is 13 residues long. The CDR3: CASSPYPGRGYTF. CDR3 bases: TGTGCCAGCAGCCCATACCCGGGAAGAGGCTACACCTTC.

This clone was picked up one time. This chain uses TRBV30 with TRBJ1-5; weak D call: TRBD1 (6 bases). The CDR3 is 13 amino acids. Looked up from germline, CDR1 is GTSNPN and CDR2 is SVGIG (reference sequence). V lost 6 bases, J lost 0 bases, and 9 bases lay in between. The CDR3 nucleotides are TGTGCCTGCTCGACAGGTAGCAATCAGCCCCAGCATTTT. Translated, it gives CACSTGSNQPQHF.

This clone appeared a single time. The chain recombines TRBV11-2 with TRBJ2-2; D may be TRBD2 (6 bases). Germline CDR1 SGHAT, CDR2 FQNNGV. Trimming stripped 11 bases from V and 1 base from J, with 11 bases between. There are 13 residues in the CDR3. The CDR3 spells CARASENTGELFF. The CDR3 nucleotides read TGTGCCCGGGCTAGCGAGAACACCGGGGAGCTGTTTTTT.

The chain employs TRBV19 and TRBJ2-4; 9 positions match TRBD2. V lost 0 bases and J lost 4; bases outside the gene matches: 4. The germline gives CDR1 LNHDA, CDR2 SQIVND (reference sequence). CDR3 length equals 16 residues. The CDR3: CASSIDRLAGKNIQYF. In nucleotides, the CDR3 is TGTGCCAGTAGTATAGATCGGCTAGCGGGAAAAAACATTCAGTACTTC.

The chain uses TRBV19 and TRBJ1-6; maybe TRBD1 (5 bases). The CDR3 runs to 13 residues. The V end lost 3 bases, the J end lost 7 bases, and 7 bases lay between the germline ends. Germline values: CDR1 LNHDA, CDR2 SQIVND (reference sequence). CDR3 sequence: CASSIRVNSPLHF. The CDR3 DNA is TGTGCCAGTAGTATCAGGGTGAATTCACCCCTCCACTTT.